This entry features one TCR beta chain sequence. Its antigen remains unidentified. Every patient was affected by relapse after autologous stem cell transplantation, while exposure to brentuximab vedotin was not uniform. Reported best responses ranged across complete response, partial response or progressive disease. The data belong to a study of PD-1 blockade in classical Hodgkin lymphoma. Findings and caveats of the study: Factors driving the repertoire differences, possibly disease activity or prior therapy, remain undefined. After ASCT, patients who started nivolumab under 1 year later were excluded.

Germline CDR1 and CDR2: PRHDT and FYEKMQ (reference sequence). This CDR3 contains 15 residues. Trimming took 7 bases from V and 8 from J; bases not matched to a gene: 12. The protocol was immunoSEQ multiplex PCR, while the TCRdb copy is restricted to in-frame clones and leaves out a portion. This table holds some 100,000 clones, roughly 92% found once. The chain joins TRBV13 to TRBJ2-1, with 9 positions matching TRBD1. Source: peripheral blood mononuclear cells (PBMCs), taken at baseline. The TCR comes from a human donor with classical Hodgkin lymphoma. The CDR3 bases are TGTGCCAGCACGATCACCGGGACAGGGAAATATGAGCAGTTCTTC. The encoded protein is CASTITGTGKYEQFF.